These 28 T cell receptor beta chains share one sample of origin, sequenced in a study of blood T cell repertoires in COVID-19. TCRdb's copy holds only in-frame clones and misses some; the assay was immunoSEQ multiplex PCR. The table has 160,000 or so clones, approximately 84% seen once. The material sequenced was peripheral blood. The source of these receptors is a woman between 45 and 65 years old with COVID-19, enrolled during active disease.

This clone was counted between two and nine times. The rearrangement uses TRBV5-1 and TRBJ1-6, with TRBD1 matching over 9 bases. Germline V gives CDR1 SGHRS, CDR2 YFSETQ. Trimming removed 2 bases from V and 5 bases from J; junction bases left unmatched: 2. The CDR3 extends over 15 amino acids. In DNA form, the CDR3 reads TGCGCCAGCAGCTTCCGGACAGGGGATAATTCACCCCTCCACTTT. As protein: CASSFRTGDNSPLHF.

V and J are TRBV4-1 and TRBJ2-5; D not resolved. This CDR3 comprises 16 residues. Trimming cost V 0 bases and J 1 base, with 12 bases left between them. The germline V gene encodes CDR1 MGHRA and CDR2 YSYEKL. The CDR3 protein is CASSQDPEVLQETQYF. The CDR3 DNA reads TGCGCCAGCAGCCAAGATCCCGAGGTCCTCCAAGAGACCCAGTACTTC.

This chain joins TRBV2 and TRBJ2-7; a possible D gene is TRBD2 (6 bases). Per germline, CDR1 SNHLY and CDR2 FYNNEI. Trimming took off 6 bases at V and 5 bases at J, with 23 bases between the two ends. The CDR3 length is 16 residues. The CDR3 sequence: CASRIQSGGAVNEQYF. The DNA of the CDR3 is TGTGCCAGCAGGATTCAGAGTGGCGGGGCTGTGAACGAGCAGTACTTC.

This CDR3 reads CASSGTGGTQYF. The CDR3 bases are TGTGCCAGCAGTGGGACCGGGGGGACCCAGTACTTC. The genes are TRBV2 and TRBJ2-5, with TRBD2 as a possible D gene (6 bases). V lost 4 bases, J lost 7 bases, and 10 bases lay in between. The germline V gene has CDR1 SNHLY and CDR2 FYNNEI. The CDR3 totals 12 residues. The variable domain in full, with the rest retrieved from reference TRBV2 and TRBJ2-5, is EPEVTQTPSHQVTQMGQEVILRCVPISNHLYFYWYRQILGQKVEFLVSFYNNEISEKSEIFDDQFSVERPDGSNFTLKIRSTKLEDSAMYFCASSGTGGTQYFGPGTRLLVL.

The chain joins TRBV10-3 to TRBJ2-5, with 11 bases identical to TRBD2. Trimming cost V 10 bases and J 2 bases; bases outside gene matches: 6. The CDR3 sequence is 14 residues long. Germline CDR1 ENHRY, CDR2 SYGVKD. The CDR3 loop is CATRLAGSQETQYF. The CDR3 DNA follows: TGTGCCACCCGACTAGCGGGGAGTCAAGAGACCCAGTACTTC.

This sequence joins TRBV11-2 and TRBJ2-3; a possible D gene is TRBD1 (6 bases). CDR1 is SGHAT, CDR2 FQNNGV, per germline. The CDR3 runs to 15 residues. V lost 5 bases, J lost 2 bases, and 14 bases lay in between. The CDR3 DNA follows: TGTGCCAGCAGCCCCCGGGACACAAACACAGATACGCAGTATTTT. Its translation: CASSPRDTNTDTQYF.

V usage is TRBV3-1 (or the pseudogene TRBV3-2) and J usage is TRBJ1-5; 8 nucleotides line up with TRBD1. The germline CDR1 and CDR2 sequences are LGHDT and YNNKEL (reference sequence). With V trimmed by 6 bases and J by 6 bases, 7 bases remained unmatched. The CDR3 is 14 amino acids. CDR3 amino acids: CASRDRGGSQPQHF. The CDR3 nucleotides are TGTGCCAGCAGAGACAGGGGTGGGAGTCAGCCCCAGCATTTT.

CDR3 in DNA: TGTGCCAGCAACCCTCGACAGCCCCAAGAGACCCAGTACTTC. Encoded protein: CASNPRQPQETQYF. V and J are TRBV6-2 or TRBV6-3 and TRBJ2-5; the D gene is possibly TRBD1 (5 bases). This CDR3 has 14 amino acids. Germline V gene sequence: CDR1 MNHEY, CDR2 SVGEGT. Deletions cut 7 bases from V and 1 base from J, with 13 bases between.

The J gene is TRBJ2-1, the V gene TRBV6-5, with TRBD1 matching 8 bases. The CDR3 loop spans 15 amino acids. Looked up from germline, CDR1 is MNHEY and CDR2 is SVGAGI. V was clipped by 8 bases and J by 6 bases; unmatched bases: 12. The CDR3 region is CASVTPRTGSNEQFF. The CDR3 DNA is TGTGCCAGCGTTACACCTCGGACAGGGTCCAATGAGCAGTTCTTC.

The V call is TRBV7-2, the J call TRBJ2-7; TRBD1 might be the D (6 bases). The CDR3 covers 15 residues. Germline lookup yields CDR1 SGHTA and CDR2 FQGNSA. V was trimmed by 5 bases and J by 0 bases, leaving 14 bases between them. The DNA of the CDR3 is TGTGCCAGCAGCCCACAGGGCCACCTCTCCTACGAGCAGTACTTC. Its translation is CASSPQGHLSYEQYF. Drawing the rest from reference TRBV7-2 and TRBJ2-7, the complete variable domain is GAGVSQSPSNKVTEKGKDVELRCDPISGHTALYWYRQSLGQGLEFLIYFQGNSAPDKSGLPSDRFSAERTGGSVSTLTIQRTQQEDSAVYLCASSPQGHLSYEQYFGPGTRLTVT.

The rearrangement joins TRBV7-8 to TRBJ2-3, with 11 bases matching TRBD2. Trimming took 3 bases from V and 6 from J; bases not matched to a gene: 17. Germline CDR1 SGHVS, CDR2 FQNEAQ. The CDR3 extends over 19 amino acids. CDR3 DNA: TGTGCCAGCAGCTTTTTCCCCCTCGTTCTAGCGGGGGGCCCGGATACGCAGTATTTT. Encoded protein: CASSFFPLVLAGGPDTQYF.

The chain's CDR3 is CASTGGATGANVLTF. DNA of the CDR3: TGTGCCAGCACGGGGGGGGCGACTGGGGCCAACGTCCTGACTTTC. The rearrangement uses TRBV28 and TRBJ2-6, with 8 positions matching TRBD2. CDR3 length: 15 residues. J lost 2 bases, V lost 7 bases, and 4 bases had no gene match. Germline loops: CDR1 MDHEN, CDR2 SYDVKM.

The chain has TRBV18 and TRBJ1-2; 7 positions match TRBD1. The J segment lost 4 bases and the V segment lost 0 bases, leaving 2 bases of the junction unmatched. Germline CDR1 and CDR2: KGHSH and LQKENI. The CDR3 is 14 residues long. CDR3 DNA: TGTGCCAGCTCACCACCGACAGGGTTCTATGGCTACACCTTC. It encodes CASSPPTGFYGYTF.

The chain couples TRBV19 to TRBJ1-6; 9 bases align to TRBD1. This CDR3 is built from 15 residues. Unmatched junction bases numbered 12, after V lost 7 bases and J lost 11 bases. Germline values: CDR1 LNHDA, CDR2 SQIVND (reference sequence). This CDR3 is CASKRLGGQGPPLHF. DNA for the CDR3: TGTGCCAGTAAACGGTTAGGGGGACAGGGTCCACCCCTCCACTTT.

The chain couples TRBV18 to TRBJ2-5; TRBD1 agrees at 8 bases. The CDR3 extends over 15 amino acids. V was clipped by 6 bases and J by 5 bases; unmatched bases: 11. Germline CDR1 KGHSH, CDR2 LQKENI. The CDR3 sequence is CASSHGQGSEETQYF. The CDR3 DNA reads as TGTGCCAGCTCCCACGGACAGGGCTCAGAGGAGACCCAGTACTTC.

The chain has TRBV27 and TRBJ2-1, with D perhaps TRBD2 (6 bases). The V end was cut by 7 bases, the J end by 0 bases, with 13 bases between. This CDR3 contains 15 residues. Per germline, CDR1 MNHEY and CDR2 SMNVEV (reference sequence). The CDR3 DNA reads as TGTGCCAGCAACCCAACGACTAGCTCCTACAATGAGCAGTTCTTC. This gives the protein CASNPTTSSYNEQFF.

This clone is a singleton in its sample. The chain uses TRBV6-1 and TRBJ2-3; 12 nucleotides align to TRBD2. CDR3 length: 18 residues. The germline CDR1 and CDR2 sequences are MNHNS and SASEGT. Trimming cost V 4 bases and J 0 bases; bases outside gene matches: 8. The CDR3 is CASSGPGLAGSSTDTQYF. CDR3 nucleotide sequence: TGTGCCAGCAGTGGGCCGGGACTAGCGGGTTCTAGCACAGATACGCAGTATTTT.

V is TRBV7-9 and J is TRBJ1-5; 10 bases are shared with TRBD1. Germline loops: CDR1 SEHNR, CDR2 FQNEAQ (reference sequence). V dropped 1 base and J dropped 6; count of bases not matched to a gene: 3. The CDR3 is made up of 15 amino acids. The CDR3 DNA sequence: TGTGCCAGCAGCTTAGGACAGGGGGCCATTCAGCCCCAGCATTTT. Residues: CASSLGQGAIQPQHF. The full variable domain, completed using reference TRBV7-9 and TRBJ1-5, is DTGVSQNPRHKITKRGQNVTFRCDPISEHNRLYWYRQTLGQGPEFLTYFQNEAQLEKSRLLSDRFSAERPKGSFSTLEIQRTEQGDSAMYLCASSLGQGAIQPQHFGDGTRLSIL.

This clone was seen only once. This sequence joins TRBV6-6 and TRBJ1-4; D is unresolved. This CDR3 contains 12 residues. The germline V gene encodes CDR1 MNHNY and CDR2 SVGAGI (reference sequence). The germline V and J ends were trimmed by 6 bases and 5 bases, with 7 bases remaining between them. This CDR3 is CASSSANEKLFF. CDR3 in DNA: TGTGCCAGCAGCTCAGCGAATGAAAAACTGTTTTTT.

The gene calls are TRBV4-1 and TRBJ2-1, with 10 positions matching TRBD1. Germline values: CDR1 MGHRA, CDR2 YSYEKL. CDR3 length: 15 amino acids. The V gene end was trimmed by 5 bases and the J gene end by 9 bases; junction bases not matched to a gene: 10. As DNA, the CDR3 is TGCGCCAGCAGCTCCCGGGACAGGGGTTTGGGTGAGCAGTTCTTC. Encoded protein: CASSSRDRGLGEQFF.

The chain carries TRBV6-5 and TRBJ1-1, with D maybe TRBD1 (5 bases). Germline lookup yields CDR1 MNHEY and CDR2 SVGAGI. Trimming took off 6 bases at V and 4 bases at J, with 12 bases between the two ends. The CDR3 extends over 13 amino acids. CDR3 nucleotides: TGTGCCAGCAGGCCAAAGACAGCCACTGAAGCTTTCTTT. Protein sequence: CASRPKTATEAFF.

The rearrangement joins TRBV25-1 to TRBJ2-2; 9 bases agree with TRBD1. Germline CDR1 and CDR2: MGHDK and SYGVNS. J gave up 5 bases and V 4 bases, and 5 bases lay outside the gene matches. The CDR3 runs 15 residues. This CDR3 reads CASSVRTGVTGELFF. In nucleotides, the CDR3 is TGTGCCAGCAGTGTAAGGACAGGGGTGACCGGGGAGCTGTTTTTT.

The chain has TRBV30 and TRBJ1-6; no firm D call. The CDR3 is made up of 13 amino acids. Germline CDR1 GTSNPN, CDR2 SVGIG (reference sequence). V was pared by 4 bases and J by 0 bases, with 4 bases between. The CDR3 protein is CAWTSSYNSPLHF. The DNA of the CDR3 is TGTGCCTGGACCAGCTCCTATAATTCACCCCTCCACTTT. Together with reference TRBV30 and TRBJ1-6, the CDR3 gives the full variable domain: SQTIHQWPATLVQPVGSPLSLECTVEGTSNPNLYWYRQAAGRGLQLLFYSVGIGQISSEVPQNLSASRPQDRQFILSSKKLLLSDSGFYLCAWTSSYNSPLHFGNGTRLTVT.

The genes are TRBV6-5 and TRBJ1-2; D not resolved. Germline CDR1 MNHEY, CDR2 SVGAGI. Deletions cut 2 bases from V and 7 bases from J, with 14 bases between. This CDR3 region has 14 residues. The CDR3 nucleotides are TGTGCCAGCAGTTACGGTTTATCGGGTGGTGGCTACACCTTC. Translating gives CASSYGLSGGGYTF.

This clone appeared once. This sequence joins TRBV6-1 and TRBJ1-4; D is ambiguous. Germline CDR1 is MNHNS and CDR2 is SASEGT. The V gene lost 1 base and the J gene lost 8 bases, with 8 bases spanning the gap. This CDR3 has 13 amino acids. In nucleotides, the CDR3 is TGTGCCAGCAGTGAAGGGGGAGGCGAAAAACTGTTTTTT. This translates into CASSEGGGEKLFF.

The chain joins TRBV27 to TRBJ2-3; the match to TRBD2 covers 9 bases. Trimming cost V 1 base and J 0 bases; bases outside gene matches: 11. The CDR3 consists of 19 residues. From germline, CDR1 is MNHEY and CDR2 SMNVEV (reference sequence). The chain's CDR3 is CASSLFGSGGVSSTDTQYF. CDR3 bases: TGTGCCAGCAGTTTATTTGGTAGCGGGGGAGTTTCTAGCACAGATACGCAGTATTTT.

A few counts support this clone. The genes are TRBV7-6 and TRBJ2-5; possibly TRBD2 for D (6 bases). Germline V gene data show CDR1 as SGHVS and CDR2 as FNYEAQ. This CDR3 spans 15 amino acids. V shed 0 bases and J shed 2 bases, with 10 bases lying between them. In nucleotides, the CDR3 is TGTGCCAGCAGCTTAGCGGGGGGACGGCAAGAGACCCAGTACTTC. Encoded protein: CASSLAGGRQETQYF.

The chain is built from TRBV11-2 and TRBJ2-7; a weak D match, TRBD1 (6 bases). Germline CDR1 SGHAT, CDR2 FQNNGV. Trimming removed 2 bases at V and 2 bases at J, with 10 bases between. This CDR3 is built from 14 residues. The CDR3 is CASSLRRDTYEQYF. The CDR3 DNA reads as TGTGCCAGCAGCTTACGCCGGGACACCTACGAGCAGTACTTC.